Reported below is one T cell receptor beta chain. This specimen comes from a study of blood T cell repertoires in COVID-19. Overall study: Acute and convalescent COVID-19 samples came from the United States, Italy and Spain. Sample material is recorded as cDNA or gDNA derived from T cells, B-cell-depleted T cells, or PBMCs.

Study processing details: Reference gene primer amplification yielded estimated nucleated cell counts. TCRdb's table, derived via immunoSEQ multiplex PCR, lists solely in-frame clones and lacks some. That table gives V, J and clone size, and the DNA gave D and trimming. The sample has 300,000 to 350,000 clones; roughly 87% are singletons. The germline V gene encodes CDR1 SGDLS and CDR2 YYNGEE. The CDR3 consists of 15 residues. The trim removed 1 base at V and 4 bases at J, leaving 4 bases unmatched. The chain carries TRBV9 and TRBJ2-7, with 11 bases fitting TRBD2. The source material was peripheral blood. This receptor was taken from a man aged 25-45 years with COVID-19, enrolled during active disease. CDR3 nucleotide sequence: TGTGCCAGCAGCGTAAGGGGACTAGCGGAGTACGAGCAGTACTTC. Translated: CASSVRGLAEYEQYF.